This entry describes one TCR beta chain. Its antigen is not identified. This sample was included in a study of beta chain features in type 1 diabetes. Naive, central memory, regulatory and stem cell-like memory cells within the CD4+ compartment were sorted using CD45RO/CCR7/CD25/CD127/CD95/CD27. Germline V gene data show CDR1 as SGHNT and CDR2 as YYREEE (reference sequence). V was shortened by 4 bases and J by 0 bases, with 16 bases between the two germline ends. CDR3 length: 16 amino acids. Since all of the isolated RNA was reverse transcribed, expressed TCRB transcripts were what got sequenced. Profiled with immunoSEQ multiplex PCR; TCRdb holds only in-frame clones, not every one. The data hold 680,000 or so clones, with about an eighth observed a single time. General study points: A greater similarity of naive, central memory and Treg TCRB repertoires was seen among patients than among healthy donors. All four CD4+ subsets from Type 1 diabetes patients carried moderately but significantly shorter TCRB CDR3s. Possible PCR preference for shorter templates applied equally to patients and controls.

The receptor was isolated from a man aged 18 to 29 with type 1 diabetes. Specimen: naive CD4+ T cells from blood. This chain connects TRBV5-4 to TRBJ1-1; D remains unclear. The CDR3 sequence is CASSPSLGTMNTEAFF. The CDR3 DNA follows: TGTGCCAGCAGCCCCTCCCTGGGCACTATGAACACTGAAGCTTTCTTT.